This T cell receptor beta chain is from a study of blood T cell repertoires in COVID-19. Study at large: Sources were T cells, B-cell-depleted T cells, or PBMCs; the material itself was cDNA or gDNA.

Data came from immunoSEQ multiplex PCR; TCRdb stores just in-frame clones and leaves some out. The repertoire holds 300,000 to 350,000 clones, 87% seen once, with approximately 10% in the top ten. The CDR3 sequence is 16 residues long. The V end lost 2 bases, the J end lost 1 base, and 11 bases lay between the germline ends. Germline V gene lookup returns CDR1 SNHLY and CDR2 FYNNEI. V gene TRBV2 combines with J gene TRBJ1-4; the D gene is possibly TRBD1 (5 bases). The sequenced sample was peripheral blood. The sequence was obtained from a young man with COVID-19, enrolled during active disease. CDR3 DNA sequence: TGTGCCAGCAGTGAACCACGGGGGGTAACTAATGAAAAACTGTTTTTT. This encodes CASSEPRGVTNEKLFF.